This T cell receptor (beta chain) was recovered during a study of blood T cell repertoires in COVID-19. The CDR3 contains 16 residues. The junction had 13 bases not matched to a gene; V was cut back by 6 bases and J by 4 bases. Germline V lookup: CDR1 SQVTM, CDR2 ANQGSEA. Profiling relied on immunoSEQ multiplex PCR, and the TCRdb table lists in-frame clones only, not all of them. The sample has around 380,000 clones; roughly 86% are singletons. This TCR was sampled from a man aged 25 to 45 who had recovered from COVID-19. Sequenced input: PBMCs or T cells enriched from blood (not recorded which). The chain combines TRBV29-1 with TRBJ1-3; 9 nucleotides align to TRBD1. The CDR3 reads CSVQGQGNVDGNTIYF. CDR3 coding DNA: TGCAGCGTCCAAGGACAGGGGAATGTTGACGGAAACACCATATATTTT. Using reference TRBV29-1 and TRBJ1-3 for the parts outside the CDR3, the full variable domain is SAVISQKPSRDICQRGTSLTIQCQVDSQVTMMFWYRQQPGQSLTLIATANQGSEATYESGFVIDKFPISRPNLTFSTLTVSNMSPEDSSIYLCSVQGQGNVDGNTIYFGEGSWLTVV.